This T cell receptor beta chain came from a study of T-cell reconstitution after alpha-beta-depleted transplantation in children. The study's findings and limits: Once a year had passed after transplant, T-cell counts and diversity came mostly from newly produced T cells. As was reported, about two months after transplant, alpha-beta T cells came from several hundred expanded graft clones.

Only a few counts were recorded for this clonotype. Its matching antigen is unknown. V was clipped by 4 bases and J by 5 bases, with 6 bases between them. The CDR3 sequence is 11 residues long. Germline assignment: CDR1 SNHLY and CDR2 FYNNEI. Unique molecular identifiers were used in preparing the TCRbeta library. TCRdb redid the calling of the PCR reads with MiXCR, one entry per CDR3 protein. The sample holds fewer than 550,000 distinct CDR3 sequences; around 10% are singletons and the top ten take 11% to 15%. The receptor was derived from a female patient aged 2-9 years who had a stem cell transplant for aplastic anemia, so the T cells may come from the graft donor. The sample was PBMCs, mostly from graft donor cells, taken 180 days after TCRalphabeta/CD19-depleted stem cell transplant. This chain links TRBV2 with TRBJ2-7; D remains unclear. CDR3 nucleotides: TGTGCCAGCAGTGTTGTTAACGAGCAGTACTTC. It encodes CASSVVNEQYF.